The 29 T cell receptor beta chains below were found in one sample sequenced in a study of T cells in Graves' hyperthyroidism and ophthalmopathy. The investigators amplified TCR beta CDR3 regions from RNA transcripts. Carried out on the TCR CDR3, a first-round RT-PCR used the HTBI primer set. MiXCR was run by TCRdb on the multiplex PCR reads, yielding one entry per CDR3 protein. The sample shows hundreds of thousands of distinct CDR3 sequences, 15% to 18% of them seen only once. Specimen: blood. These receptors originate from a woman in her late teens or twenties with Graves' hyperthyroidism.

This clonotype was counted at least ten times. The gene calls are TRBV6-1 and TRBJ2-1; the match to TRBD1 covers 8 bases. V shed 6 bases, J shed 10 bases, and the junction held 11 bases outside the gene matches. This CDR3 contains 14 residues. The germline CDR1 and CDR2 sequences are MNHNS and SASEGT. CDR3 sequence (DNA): TGTGCCAGCAGACCCGGGACAGGTCAGGTAGAGCAGTTCTTC. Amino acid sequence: CASRPGTGQVEQFF.

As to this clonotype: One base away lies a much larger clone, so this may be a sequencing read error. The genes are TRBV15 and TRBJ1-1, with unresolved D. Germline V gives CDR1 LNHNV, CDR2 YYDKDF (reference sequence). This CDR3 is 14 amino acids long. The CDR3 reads CATSREGSNTGAFF. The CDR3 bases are TGTGCCACCAGCAGAGAAGGATCGAACACTGGAGCTTTCTTT. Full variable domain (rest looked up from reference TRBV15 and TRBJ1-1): DAMVIQNPRYQVTQFGKPVTLSCSQTLNHNVMYWYQQKSSQAPKLLFHYYDKDFNNEADTPDNFQSRRPNTSFCFLDIRSPGLGDTAMYLCATSREGSNTGAFFGQGTRLTVV.

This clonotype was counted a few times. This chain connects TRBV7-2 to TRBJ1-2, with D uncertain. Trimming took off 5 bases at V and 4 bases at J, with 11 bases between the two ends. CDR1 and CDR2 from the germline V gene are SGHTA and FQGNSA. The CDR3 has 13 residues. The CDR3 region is CASSALPGYGYTF. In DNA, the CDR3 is TGTGCCAGCAGCGCTCTGCCGGGCTATGGCTACACCTTC.

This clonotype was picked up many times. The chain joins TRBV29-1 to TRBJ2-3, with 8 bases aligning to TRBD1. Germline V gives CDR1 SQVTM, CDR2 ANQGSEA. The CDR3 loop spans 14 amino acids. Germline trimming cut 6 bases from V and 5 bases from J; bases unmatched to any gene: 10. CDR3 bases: TGCAGCGTCCTCGGACAGGGTCGGTTAGATACGCAGTATTTT. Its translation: CSVLGQGRLDTQYF.

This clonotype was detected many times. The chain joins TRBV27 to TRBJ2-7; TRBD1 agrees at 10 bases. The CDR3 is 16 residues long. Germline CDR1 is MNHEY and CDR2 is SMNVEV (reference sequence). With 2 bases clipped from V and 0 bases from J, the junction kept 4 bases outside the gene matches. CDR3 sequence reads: CASSLKGQGISYEQYF. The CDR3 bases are TGTGCCAGCAGTTTAAAGGGACAGGGGATCTCCTACGAGCAGTACTTC.

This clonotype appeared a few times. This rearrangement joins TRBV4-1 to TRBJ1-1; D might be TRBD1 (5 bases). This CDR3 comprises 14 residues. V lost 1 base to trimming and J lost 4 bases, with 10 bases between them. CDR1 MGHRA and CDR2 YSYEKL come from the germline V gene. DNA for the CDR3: TGCGCCAGCAGCCAAGGGGGGTCGAGCACTGAAGCTTTCTTT. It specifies CASSQGGSSTEAFF.

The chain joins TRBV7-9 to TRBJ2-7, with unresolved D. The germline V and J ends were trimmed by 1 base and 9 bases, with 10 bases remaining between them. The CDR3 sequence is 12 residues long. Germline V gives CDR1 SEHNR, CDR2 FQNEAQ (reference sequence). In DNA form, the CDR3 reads TGTGCCAGCAGCTTAGAAGCCGGGTGGCAGTACTTC. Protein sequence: CASSLEAGWQYF.

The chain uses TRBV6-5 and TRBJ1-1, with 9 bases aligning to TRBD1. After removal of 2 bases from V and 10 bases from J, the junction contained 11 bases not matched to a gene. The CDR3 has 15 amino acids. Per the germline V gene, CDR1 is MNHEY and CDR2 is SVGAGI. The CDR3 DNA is TGTGCCAGCAGTTACCCCGGGACAGGGAACTTTCCAGCTTTCTTT. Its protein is CASSYPGTGNFPAFF.

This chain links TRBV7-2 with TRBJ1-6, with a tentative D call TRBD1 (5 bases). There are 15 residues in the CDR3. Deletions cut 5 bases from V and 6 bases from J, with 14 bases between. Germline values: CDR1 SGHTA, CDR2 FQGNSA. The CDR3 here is CASSVGAGPNSPLHF. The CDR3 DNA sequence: TGTGCCAGCAGCGTCGGGGCAGGGCCTAATTCACCCCTCCACTTT. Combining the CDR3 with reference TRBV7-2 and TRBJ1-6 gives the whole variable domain GAGVSQSPSNKVTEKGKDVELRCDPISGHTALYWYRQSLGQGLEFLIYFQGNSAPDKSGLPSDRFSAERTGGSVSTLTIQRTQQEDSAVYLCASSVGAGPNSPLHFGNGTRLTVT.

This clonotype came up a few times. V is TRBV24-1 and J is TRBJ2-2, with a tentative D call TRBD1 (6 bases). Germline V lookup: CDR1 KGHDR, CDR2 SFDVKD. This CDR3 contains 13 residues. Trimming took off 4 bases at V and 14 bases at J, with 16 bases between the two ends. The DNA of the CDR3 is TGTGCCACCAGTGACAGAACAGGGAAGGGACTGTTTTTT. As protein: CATSDRTGKGLFF.

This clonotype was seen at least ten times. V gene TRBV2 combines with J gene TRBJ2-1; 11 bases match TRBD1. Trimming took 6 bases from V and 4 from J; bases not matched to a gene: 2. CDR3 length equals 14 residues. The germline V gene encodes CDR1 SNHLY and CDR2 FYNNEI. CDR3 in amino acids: CASRGDRGYNEQFF. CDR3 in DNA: TGTGCCAGCAGAGGGGACAGGGGGTACAATGAGCAGTTCTTC.

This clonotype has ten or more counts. CDR3 nucleotides: TGCGCCAGCAGCTCAAAGCCCGGACAGGGAGCCTACAATGAGCAGTTCTTC. Protein: CASSSKPGQGAYNEQFF. This chain links TRBV5-1 with TRBJ2-1; TRBD1 matches at 8 bases. CDR1 SGHRS and CDR2 YFSETQ come from the germline V gene. The J segment lost 2 bases and the V segment lost 3 bases, leaving 10 bases of the junction unmatched. CDR3 length: 17 residues.

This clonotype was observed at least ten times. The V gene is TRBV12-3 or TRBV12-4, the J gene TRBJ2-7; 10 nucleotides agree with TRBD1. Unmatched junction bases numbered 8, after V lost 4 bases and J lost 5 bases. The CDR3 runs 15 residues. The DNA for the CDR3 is TGTGCCAGCAGTTACCCGGGACAGGGGCTTGACGAGCAGTACTTC. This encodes CASSYPGQGLDEQYF.

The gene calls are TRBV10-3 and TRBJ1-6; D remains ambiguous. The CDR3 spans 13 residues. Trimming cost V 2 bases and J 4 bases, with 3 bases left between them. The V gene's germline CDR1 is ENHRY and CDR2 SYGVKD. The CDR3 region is CAISEQYNSPLHF. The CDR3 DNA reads TGTGCCATCAGTGAGCAGTATAATTCACCCCTCCACTTT.

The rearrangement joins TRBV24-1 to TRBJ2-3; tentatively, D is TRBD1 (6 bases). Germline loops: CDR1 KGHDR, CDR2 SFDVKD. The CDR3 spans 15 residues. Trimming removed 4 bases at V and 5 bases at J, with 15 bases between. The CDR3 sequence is CATSDLQGDQDTQYF. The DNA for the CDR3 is TGTGCCACCAGTGACCTACAGGGAGATCAAGATACGCAGTATTTT.

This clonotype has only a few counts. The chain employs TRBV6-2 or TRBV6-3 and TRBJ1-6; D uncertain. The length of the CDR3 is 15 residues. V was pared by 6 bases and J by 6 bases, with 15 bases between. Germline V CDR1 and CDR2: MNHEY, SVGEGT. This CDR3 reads CASRRDASSNSPLHF. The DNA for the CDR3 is TGTGCCAGCAGAAGGGATGCAAGTTCTAATTCACCCCTCCACTTT.

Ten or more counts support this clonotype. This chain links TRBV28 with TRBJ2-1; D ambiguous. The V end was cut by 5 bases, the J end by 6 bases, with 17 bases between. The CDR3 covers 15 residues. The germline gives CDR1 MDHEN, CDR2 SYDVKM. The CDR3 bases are TGTGCCAGCAGTCCCGCCGCCGACACGGGCAATGAGCAGTTCTTC. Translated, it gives CASSPAADTGNEQFF. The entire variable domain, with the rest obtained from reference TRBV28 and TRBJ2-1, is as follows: DVKVTQSSRYLVKRTGEKVFLECVQDMDHENMFWYRQDPGLGLRLIYFSYDVKMKEKGDIPEGYSVSREKKERFSLILESASTNQTSMYLCASSPAADTGNEQFFGPGTRLTVL.

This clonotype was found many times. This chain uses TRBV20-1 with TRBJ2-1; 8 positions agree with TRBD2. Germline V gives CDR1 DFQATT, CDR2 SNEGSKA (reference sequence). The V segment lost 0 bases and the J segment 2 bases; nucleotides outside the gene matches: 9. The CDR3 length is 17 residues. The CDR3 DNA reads TGCAGTGCTAGAGATCGTGGTAGCGGGGCCACCTACAATGAGCAGTTCTTC. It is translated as CSARDRGSGATYNEQFF.

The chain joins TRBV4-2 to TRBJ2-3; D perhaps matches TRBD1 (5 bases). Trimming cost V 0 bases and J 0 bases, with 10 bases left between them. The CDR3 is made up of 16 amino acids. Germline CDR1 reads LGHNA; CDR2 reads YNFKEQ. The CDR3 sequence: CASSQDLRGSTDTQYF. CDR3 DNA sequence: TGTGCCAGCAGCCAAGATTTAAGGGGAAGCACAGATACGCAGTATTTT.

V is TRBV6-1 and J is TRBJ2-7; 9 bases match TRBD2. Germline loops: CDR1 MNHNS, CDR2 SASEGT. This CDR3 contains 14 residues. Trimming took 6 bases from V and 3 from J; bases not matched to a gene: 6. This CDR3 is CASSPLSGGYEQYF. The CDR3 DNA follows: TGTGCCAGCAGCCCCCTTAGCGGGGGCTACGAGCAGTACTTC.

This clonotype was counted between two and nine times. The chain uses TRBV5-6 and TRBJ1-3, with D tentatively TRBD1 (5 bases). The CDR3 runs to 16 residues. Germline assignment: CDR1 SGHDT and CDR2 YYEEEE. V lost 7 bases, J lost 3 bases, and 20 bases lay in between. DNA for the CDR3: TGTGCCAGCCGGGGAAGGGGCGGATTCTTTGGAAACACCATATATTTT. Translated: CASRGRGGFFGNTIYF.

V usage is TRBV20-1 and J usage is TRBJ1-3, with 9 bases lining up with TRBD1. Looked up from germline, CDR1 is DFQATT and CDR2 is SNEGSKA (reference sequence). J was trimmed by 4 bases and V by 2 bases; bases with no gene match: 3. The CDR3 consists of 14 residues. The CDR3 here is CSARTGTGGNTIYF. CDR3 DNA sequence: TGCAGTGCTAGAACCGGGACAGGGGGAAACACCATATATTTT.

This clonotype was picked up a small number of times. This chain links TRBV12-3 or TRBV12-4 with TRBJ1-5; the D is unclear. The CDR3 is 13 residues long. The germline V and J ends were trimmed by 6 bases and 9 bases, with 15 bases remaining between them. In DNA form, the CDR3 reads TGTGCCAGCAGAGCCGCTGGGGTTACGCCCCAGCATTTT. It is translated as CASRAAGVTPQHF.

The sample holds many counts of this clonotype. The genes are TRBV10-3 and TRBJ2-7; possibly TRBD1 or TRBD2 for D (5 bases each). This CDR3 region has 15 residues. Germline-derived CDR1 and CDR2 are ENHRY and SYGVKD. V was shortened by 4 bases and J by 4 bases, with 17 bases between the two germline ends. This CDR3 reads CAISVIREGNYEQYF. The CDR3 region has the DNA TGTGCCATCAGTGTTATTCGTGAGGGGAATTACGAGCAGTACTTC.

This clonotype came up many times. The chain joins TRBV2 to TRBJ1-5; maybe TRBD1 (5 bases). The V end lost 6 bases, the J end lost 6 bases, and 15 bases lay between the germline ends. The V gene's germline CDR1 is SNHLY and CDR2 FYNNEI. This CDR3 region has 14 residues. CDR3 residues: CASRGGGRAQPQHF. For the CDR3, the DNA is TGTGCCAGCAGGGGGGGAGGACGAGCTCAGCCCCAGCATTTT.

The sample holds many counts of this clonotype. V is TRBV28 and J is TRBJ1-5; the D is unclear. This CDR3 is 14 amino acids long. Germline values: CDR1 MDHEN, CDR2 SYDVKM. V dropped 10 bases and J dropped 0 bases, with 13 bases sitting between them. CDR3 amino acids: CAIGRLISNQPQHF. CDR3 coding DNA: TGTGCCATCGGACGCCTGATTAGCAATCAGCCCCAGCATTTT.

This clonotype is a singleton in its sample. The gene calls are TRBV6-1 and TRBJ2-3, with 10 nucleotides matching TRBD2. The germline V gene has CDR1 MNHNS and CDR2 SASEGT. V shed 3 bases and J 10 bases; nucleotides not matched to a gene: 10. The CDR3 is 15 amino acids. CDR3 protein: CASSDSSGSLGAQYF. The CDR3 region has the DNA TGTGCCAGCAGTGACTCTAGCGGGAGCCTGGGGGCGCAGTATTTT.

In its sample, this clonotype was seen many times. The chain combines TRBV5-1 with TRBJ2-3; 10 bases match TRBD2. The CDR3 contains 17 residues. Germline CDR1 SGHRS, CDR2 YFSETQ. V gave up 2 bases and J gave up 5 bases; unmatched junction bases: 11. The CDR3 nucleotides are TGCGCCAGCAGCTTATTCCCCAGCGGGAGGGCCGTAGATACGCAGTATTTT. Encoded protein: CASSLFPSGRAVDTQYF.

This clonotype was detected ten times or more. The CDR3 loop reads CASSYEGTSSREQYF. The CDR3 DNA reads as TGTGCCAGCAGTTACGAGGGGACTAGCAGCCGCGAGCAGTACTTC. This rearrangement joins TRBV6-1 to TRBJ2-7; 9 nucleotides align to TRBD2. Germline lookup yields CDR1 MNHNS and CDR2 SASEGT. V was pared by 5 bases and J by 6 bases, with 11 bases of the junction left unmatched. There are 15 residues in the CDR3.